These T cell receptor beta chains were read from a single sample in a study of human T cells and chemical hapten exposure. TCRdb analysed the RACE reads with MiXCR anew, one entry per CDR3 protein. The data contain over 85,000 distinct CDR3 sequences, roughly 10% of them seen just once; the ten biggest clones take up approximately 3.3%. The specimen was whole blood, collected in connection with sensitization to the hapten diphenylcyclopropenone (DPC). These receptors originate from a woman aged 60-75 years with alopecia areata. Some clones in this sample may be carry-over from other donors' samples. Each CDR3 is given with its conserved first and last residue. The order of the fields is D gene, clone size, V gene, J gene, CDR3 DNA, CDR3 protein. A D gene is named only where the DNA matches it firmly. Only some rows state a clone size, as once, few, many or a class for expanded clones.

NA,NA,TRBV6-6,TRBJ2-2,TGTGCCAGCAGTTCTCGAGGGGGATTTGGGGAGCTGTTTTTT,CASSSRGGFGELFF
NA,NA,TRBV14,TRBJ2-7,TGTGCCAGCAGCCAACAGACTGGCCCAGGTTACGAGCAGTACTTC,CASSQQTGPGYEQYF
NA,many,TRBV29-1,TRBJ2-7,TGCAGCGTTGAAGTTTTTGATCGGGGTCCACCCTACGAGCAGTACTTC,CSVEVFDRGPPYEQYF
TRBD2,many,TRBV2,TRBJ2-1,TGTGCCAGCATCCTCCTGACTAGCGGGGGGGCCCACAATGAGCAGTTCTTC,CASILLTSGGAHNEQFF
NA,few,TRBV7-3,TRBJ1-6,TGTGCCAGCAGCTTACAGGAAAAATCACCCCTCCACTTT,CASSLQEKSPLHF
TRBD2,NA,TRBV12-3/TRBV12-4,TRBJ2-7,TGTGCCAGCAGTCTCCTGGGGGGGAGTCGGGAGCAGTACTTC,CASSLLGGSREQYF
NA,many,TRBV5-1,TRBJ2-3,TGCGCCAGCAGCTTGGGGGTTGCGGGAGATACGCAGTATTTT,CASSLGVAGDTQYF
NA,many,TRBV10-3,TRBJ1-2,TGTGCCACCGCCTCGGGAACTGATAGTGGCTACACCTTC,CATASGTDSGYTF
NA,many,TRBV12-3/TRBV12-4,TRBJ1-4,TGTGCCAGCAGTCCGTACCCGTTCCCAACTAATGAAAAACTGTTTTTT,CASSPYPFPTNEKLFF
NA,many,TRBV12-3/TRBV12-4,TRBJ1-2,TGTGCCAGCAGTCAAGGACGGGTCTATGGCTACACCTTC,CASSQGRVYGYTF
NA,many,TRBV5-8,TRBJ1-5,TGTGCCAGCAGCAGGCAGGGGAATCAGCCCCAGCATTTT,CASSRQGNQPQHF
NA,many,TRBV27,TRBJ1-4,TGTGCCAGCAGATACACCGGGAGCATGGATGAAAAACTGTTTTTT,CASRYTGSMDEKLFF
NA,many,TRBV5-1,TRBJ1-1,TGCGCCAGCAGCCCCGATTTGGCGAACACTGAAGCTTTCTTT,CASSPDLANTEAFF
NA,many,TRBV6-1,TRBJ1-6,TGTGCCAGCAGGTCATGGGGCAGGGCCAATTCACCCCTCCACTTT,CASRSWGRANSPLHF
NA,many,TRBV27,TRBJ2-7,TGTGCCAGCAGAGGCAGGGGGGACGAGCAGTACTTC,CASRGRGDEQYF
TRBD2,few,TRBV27,TRBJ2-3,TGTGCCAGCAGCAGCGGGGGCGGCACAGATACGCAGTATTTT,CASSSGGGTDTQYF
NA,many,TRBV4-1,TRBJ1-6,TGCGCCAGCAGCCAAGTAATAACGGCGTCCGGATCACCCCTCCACTTT,CASSQVITASGSPLHF
TRBD2,NA,TRBV7-2,TRBJ2-7,TGTGCCAGCAGCTTAACTAGCGGGGGAGCCTACGAGCAGTACTTC,CASSLTSGGAYEQYF
NA,many,TRBV7-9,TRBJ1-5,TGTGCCAGCAGCTTAGGGACAACCGATCAGCCCCAGCATTTT,CASSLGTTDQPQHF
NA,many,TRBV11-2,TRBJ1-4,TGTGCCAGCAGCTTAGGGTACAGGAGCGCGGGGGAAAAACTGTTTTTT,CASSLGYRSAGEKLFF
TRBD2,many,TRBV18,TRBJ2-7,TGTGCCAGCTCACCGACTAGCGGGGGTGGGGAGCAGTACTTC,CASSPTSGGGEQYF
NA,few,TRBV10-2,TRBJ2-7,TGCGCCAGCAGTAAGACAGAAAATTACGAGCAGTACTTC,CASSKTENYEQYF
NA,many,TRBV18,TRBJ2-3,TGTGCCAGCTCACCAGGGGCCACAGATACGCAGTATTTT,CASSPGATDTQYF
TRBD2,many,TRBV12-3/TRBV12-4,TRBJ2-2,TGTGCCAGCAGTGGCCCCGGGGGGTCCAACACCGGGGAGCTGTTTTTT,CASSGPGGSNTGELFF
TRBD1,many,TRBV5-1,TRBJ1-1,TGCGCCAGCGGACAGGGGGCGAGGGACACTGAAGCTTTCTTT,CASGQGARDTEAFF
NA,many,TRBV6-2/TRBV6-3,TRBJ2-5,TGTGCCAGCAGTTACACCCCAGGGTTCCCCGGACAAGAGACCCAGTACTTC,CASSYTPGFPGQETQYF
NA,many,TRBV7-9,TRBJ2-3,TGTGCCAGCAGTCCAGACAGCACAGATACGCAGTATTTT,CASSPDSTDTQYF
TRBD1,NA,TRBV7-6,TRBJ1-1,TGTGCCAGCAGCTTAAGGCTGACAGGGGGGGACACTGAAGCTTTCTTT,CASSLRLTGGDTEAFF
TRBD2,many,TRBV18,TRBJ2-7,TGTGCCAGCTCACCTCGGGTTGGCGGGGGGGCCTACGAGCAGTACTTC,CASSPRVGGGAYEQYF
NA,NA,TRBV11-1,TRBJ2-7,TGTGCCAGCAGCTTACATGGGAAGTCCTACGAGCAGTACTTC,CASSLHGKSYEQYF
TRBD2,few,TRBV18,TRBJ2-2,TGTGCCAGCTCACCACAAGCGGGGGGGAACACCGGGGAGCTGTTTTTT,CASSPQAGGNTGELFF
NA,many,TRBV5-4,TRBJ2-7,TGTGCCAGCAGCTTAGGATTGGACTACGAGCAGTACTTC,CASSLGLDYEQYF
TRBD1,NA,TRBV7-3,TRBJ2-7,TGTGCCAGCAGCTTAGGGCCGGGACAGCTCTACGAGCAGTACTTC,CASSLGPGQLYEQYF
TRBD1,NA,TRBV13,TRBJ1-5,TGTGCCAGCAGCCAGGGGGGTTTCAATCAGCCCCAGCATTTT,CASSQGGFNQPQHF
TRBD1,NA,TRBV15,TRBJ1-5,TGTGCCACAAAACCGGGACAGAATGATTATAGCAATCAGCCCCAGCATTTT,CATKPGQNDYSNQPQHF
TRBD1,NA,TRBV7-8,TRBJ1-4,TGTGCCAGCAGCAAACAGGGGGCAGCGCTGTTTTTT,CASSKQGAALFF
NA,NA,TRBV18,TRBJ1-3,TGTGCCAGCTCAGGTGGACGGAGCTCTGGAAACACCATATATTTT,CASSGGRSSGNTIYF
TRBD2,many,TRBV25-1,TRBJ2-1,TGTGCCAGCAGTGGGTGGCGGGGGGCAGACAATGAGCAGTTCTTC,CASSGWRGADNEQFF
TRBD2,NA,TRBV4-1,TRBJ2-3,TGCGCCAGCAGCCAAGAAGGTCACGGGAGGAGCACAGATACGCAGTATTTT,CASSQEGHGRSTDTQYF
NA,NA,TRBV7-2,TRBJ2-7,TGTGCCAGCAGCCTCGGGACAGCGGGCCCCGAGCAGTACTTC,CASSLGTAGPEQYF
TRBD2,few,TRBV12-3/TRBV12-4,TRBJ2-5,TGTGCCAGCAGTAAACCGGGGACTAGTCAAGAGACCCAGTACTTC,CASSKPGTSQETQYF
TRBD1,NA,TRBV20-1,TRBJ2-5,TGCAGTGCTAGTGACAGGGTCTGGGGGACCCAGTACTTC,CSASDRVWGTQYF
TRBD1,many,TRBV20-1,TRBJ1-2,TGCAGTGCTAGAGACCATGGGACAGCTAACTATGGCTACACCTTC,CSARDHGTANYGYTF
NA,few,TRBV6-1,TRBJ2-1,TGTGCCAGCAGTGAAGTTGGGGGAACTAATGAGCAGTTCTTC,CASSEVGGTNEQFF
NA,many,TRBV11-2,TRBJ2-1,TGTGCCAGCAGCTTAGCGCTAGATTCCAGGGGATGGGGCAATGAGCAGTTCTTC,CASSLALDSRGWGNEQFF
NA,NA,TRBV5-1,TRBJ2-5,TGCGCCAGCAGCTTGGTGGGGGAACGGAAGTCCCAAGAGACCCAGTACTTC,CASSLVGERKSQETQYF
NA,many,TRBV7-9,TRBJ1-2,TGTGCCAGCAGCTTAGAGGGGAACTATGGCTACACCTTC,CASSLEGNYGYTF
NA,few,TRBV9,TRBJ2-1,TGTGCCAGCAGCGTAGGGCCACCCCTCCCAAACAATGAGCAGTTCTTC,CASSVGPPLPNNEQFF
TRBD1,many,TRBV27,TRBJ1-1,TGTGCCAGCAGGAGACAGGGGGCATTGAACACTGAAGCTTTCTTT,CASRRQGALNTEAFF
TRBD1,NA,TRBV4-1,TRBJ2-1,TGCGCCAGCAGCGCAAGGGACAGACCCTACAATGAGCAGTTCTTC,CASSARDRPYNEQFF
NA,many,TRBV5-1,TRBJ2-3,TGCGCCAGCAGCACGCAAGGGCGTGGTTTAAGCACAGATACGCAGTATTTT,CASSTQGRGLSTDTQYF
NA,many,TRBV30,TRBJ1-5,TGTGCCTGGAGTGTGTCAGGCAATCAGCCCCAGCATTTT,CAWSVSGNQPQHF
NA,many,TRBV5-1,TRBJ1-1,TGCGCCAGCAGACGGGGAAACACTGAAGCTTTCTTT,CASRRGNTEAFF
TRBD1,many,TRBV29-1,TRBJ1-4,TGCAGCGTTGGACAGGGGACGGCTAATGAAAAACTGTTTTTT,CSVGQGTANEKLFF
NA,few,TRBV7-8,TRBJ2-5,TGTGCCAGCAGCTTAGCGGGACTCCCGTACCAAGAGACCCAGTACTTC,CASSLAGLPYQETQYF
TRBD2,NA,TRBV12-3/TRBV12-4,TRBJ2-7,TGTGCCAGCAGACCTAGCGGGGGGTTCTCCTACGAGCAGTACTTC,CASRPSGGFSYEQYF
NA,NA,TRBV4-2,TRBJ2-3,TGTGCCAGCAGCCAAGCCCCGTGGTATCGAGATACGCAGTATTTT,CASSQAPWYRDTQYF
TRBD2,many,TRBV12-3/TRBV12-4,TRBJ2-1,TGTGCCAGCAAGCGGGGCTCCTACAATGAGCAGTTCTTC,CASKRGSYNEQFF